These 29 T cell receptor beta chains originate from one sample sequenced in a study of shared clonotypes between healthy human individuals. Clones were read by immunoSEQ multiplex PCR, and TCRdb kept only the in-frame ones, dropping some. Counted here are about 2 million clones, roughly 94% occurring once; the ten biggest clones make up 0.1% to 0.15%. Sequencing was performed on naive CD4+ T cells sorted from blood. Subset indicated: CD45RA+ positively selected. These receptors were collected from a man aged 18 to 35 in good health.

This clone showed up just a few times. CDR3 bases: TGTGCCAGCAGCATCTCCTACGAGCAGTACTTC. Translating gives CASSISYEQYF. The chain carries TRBV7-2 and TRBJ2-7; D not certain. The germline V and J ends were trimmed by 5 bases and 0 bases, with 2 bases remaining between them. Germline V lookup: CDR1 SGHTA, CDR2 FQGNSA. The CDR3 extends over 11 amino acids. Complete variable domain (other parts from reference TRBV7-2 and TRBJ2-7): GAGVSQSPSNKVTEKGKDVELRCDPISGHTALYWYRQSLGQGLEFLIYFQGNSAPDKSGLPSDRFSAERTGGSVSTLTIQRTQQEDSAVYLCASSISYEQYFGPGTRLTVT.

Concerning this clone: Different DNA sequences within this sample yield the same CDR3. V gene TRBV11-1 combines with J gene TRBJ2-3, with TRBD2 matching 10 bases. V lost 0 bases to trimming and J lost 6 bases; unmatched junction nucleotides: 3. The CDR3 extends over 15 amino acids. The germline CDR1 and CDR2 sequences are SGHAT and FQDESV (reference sequence). Here the CDR3 reads CASSLARTSGDTQYF. The CDR3, as DNA: TGTGCCAGCAGCTTAGCCCGGACTAGCGGCGATACGCAGTATTTT.

Details on this clone: The same CDR3 arises from other DNA sequences in this sample as well. The chain carries TRBV6-5 and TRBJ2-7; TRBD2 matches 7 bases. The CDR3 spans 13 residues. CDR1 MNHEY and CDR2 SVGAGI come from the germline V gene. The J segment lost 1 base and the V segment lost 6 bases, leaving 3 bases of the junction unmatched. CDR3 region: CASSRLASYEQYF. DNA of the CDR3: TGTGCCAGCAGCAGACTAGCTTCCTACGAGCAGTACTTC.

This chain links TRBV13 with TRBJ2-5, with 9 bases lining up with TRBD2. The CDR3 covers 17 residues. Germline assignment: CDR1 PRHDT and CDR2 FYEKMQ (reference sequence). The V gene end was trimmed by 0 bases and the J gene end by 2 bases; junction bases not matched to a gene: 7. This CDR3 reads CASSLGSSGGRQETQYF. The CDR3 coding sequence is TGTGCCAGCAGCTTAGGGTCGAGCGGGGGGCGGCAAGAGACCCAGTACTTC.

This clone was seen only once. The J gene is TRBJ2-6, the V gene TRBV7-6, with D hard to call. V was pared by 7 bases and J by 2 bases, with 6 bases between. The CDR3 is 13 residues long. CDR1 and CDR2 from the germline V gene are SGHVS and FNYEAQ. This chain's CDR3 is CASTATGANVLTF. In DNA, the CDR3 is TGTGCCAGCACCGCCACTGGGGCCAACGTCCTGACTTTC.

This chain connects TRBV10-3 to TRBJ2-1; D may match TRBD1 or TRBD2 (6 bases each). V was shortened by 0 bases and J by 6 bases, with 9 bases between the two germline ends. CDR1 ENHRY and CDR2 SYGVKD come from the germline V gene. There are 14 residues in the CDR3. The CDR3 here is CAISESEGGNEQFF. The CDR3 region has the DNA TGTGCCATCAGTGAGTCGGAGGGGGGCAATGAGCAGTTCTTC.

The count of this clone is one. J is TRBJ2-7 and V is TRBV19; 8 bases match TRBD2. Germline V gene lookup returns CDR1 LNHDA and CDR2 SQIVND (reference sequence). V trimming: 4 bases; J trimming: 2 bases; junction bases outside the gene matches: 7. This CDR3 has 15 residues. Written as DNA, the CDR3 is TGTGCCAGTAGTAGAGAAAGCGGGGGCCCCTACGAGCAGTACTTC. Translating it yields CASSRESGGPYEQYF.

The rearrangement uses TRBV7-9 and TRBJ1-2; 7 bases map to TRBD1. The CDR3 totals 13 residues. V dropped 5 bases and J dropped 7; count of bases not matched to a gene: 7. Germline CDR1 reads SEHNR; CDR2 reads FQNEAQ (reference sequence). The chain's CDR3 is CASSDRVVSGYTF. The CDR3 DNA reads TGTGCCAGCAGCGACAGGGTAGTGAGTGGCTACACCTTC.

The chain employs TRBV5-4 and TRBJ2-1; no clear D. Trimming left V 4 bases short and J 4 bases short, with 15 bases between. The CDR3 is 15 amino acids. Germline-derived CDR1 and CDR2 are SGHNT and YYREEE (reference sequence). The CDR3 reads CASSPGRSHYNEQFF. The CDR3 DNA is TGTGCCAGCAGCCCCGGACGGAGTCATTACAATGAGCAGTTCTTC.

The rearrangement joins TRBV7-3 to TRBJ1-6; 8 bases match TRBD1. The CDR3 covers 14 residues. Germline CDR1 is SGHTA and CDR2 is FQGTGA. Trimming cost V 8 bases and J 10 bases; bases outside gene matches: 10. CDR3 DNA sequence: TGTGCCAGCCGCAGGCAGGGGGCAAAATCACCCCTCCACTTT. Translation gives CASRRQGAKSPLHF. The full variable domain, with the rest looked up from reference TRBV7-3 and TRBJ1-6, is GAGVSQTPSNKVTEKGKYVELRCDPISGHTALYWYRQSLGQGPEFLIYFQGTGAADDSGLPNDRFFAVRPEGSVSTLKIQRTERGDSAVYLCASRRQGAKSPLHFGNGTRLTVT.

The J gene is TRBJ2-1, the V gene TRBV7-3; D remains ambiguous. V lost 2 bases to trimming and J lost 5 bases, with 10 bases between them. The CDR3 runs 14 residues. Germline V lookup: CDR1 SGHTA, CDR2 FQGTGA. Here the CDR3 reads CASSLPSRDNEQFF. The CDR3 nucleotides are TGTGCCAGCAGCTTACCTTCCCGGGACAATGAGCAGTTCTTC.

The rearrangement links TRBV5-4 to TRBJ1-2; TRBD1 might be the D (5 bases). This CDR3 is built from 14 residues. Germline V gives CDR1 SGHNT, CDR2 YYREEE (reference sequence). V lost 4 bases to trimming and J lost 3 bases, with 13 bases between them. CDR3 bases: TGTGCCAGCAGCCTGGGGGGGGAATACTATGGCTACACCTTC. Protein: CASSLGGEYYGYTF.

The chain joins TRBV5-6 to TRBJ2-2; 8 bases fit TRBD1. This CDR3 region has 18 residues. Germline loops: CDR1 SGHDT, CDR2 YYEEEE. V was pared by 4 bases and J by 0 bases, with 11 bases of the junction left unmatched. Here the CDR3 reads CASSPLRSGQANTGELFF. CDR3 bases: TGTGCCAGCAGCCCTCTTCGTTCGGGACAGGCGAACACCGGGGAGCTGTTTTTT.

The rearrangement links TRBV28 to TRBJ2-7; D ambiguous. Trimming stripped 3 bases from V and 3 bases from J, with 9 bases between. Germline lookup yields CDR1 MDHEN and CDR2 SYDVKM. The length of the CDR3 is 13 residues. The CDR3 sequence is CASSFGPFYEQYF. Here the CDR3 DNA reads TGTGCCAGCAGTTTTGGACCGTTCTACGAGCAGTACTTC. Based on the CDR3 plus reference TRBV28 and TRBJ2-7, the full variable domain is DVKVTQSSRYLVKRTGEKVFLECVQDMDHENMFWYRQDPGLGLRLIYFSYDVKMKEKGDIPEGYSVSREKKERFSLILESASTNQTSMYLCASSFGPFYEQYFGPGTRLTVT.

This sequence joins TRBV7-2 and TRBJ1-5, with 8 bases lining up with TRBD1. The germline V gene encodes CDR1 SGHTA and CDR2 FQGNSA. Trimming took 4 bases from V and 7 from J; bases not matched to a gene: 6. CDR3 length equals 14 residues. CDR3 DNA: TGTGCCAGCAGCTCGCAGGGGGCGGGACAGCCCCAGCATTTT. This gives the protein CASSSQGAGQPQHF.

The chain recombines TRBV6-4 with TRBJ2-1; D is unclear. CDR3 length equals 13 residues. CDR1 is MRHNA and CDR2 is SNTAGT in the germline V gene. The germline V and J ends were trimmed by 8 bases and 9 bases, with 17 bases remaining between them. CDR3 bases: TGTGCCAGCGCCGTAGGCGGTTCTTTTGAGCAGTTCTTC. It translates to CASAVGGSFEQFF.

This chain links TRBV9 with TRBJ1-1; TRBD1 matches 9 bases. The CDR3 loop spans 15 amino acids. The germline V gene has CDR1 SGDLS and CDR2 YYNGEE. Trimming removed 7 bases from V and 5 bases from J; junction bases left unmatched: 12. The CDR3 reads CASAVAGTGSTEAFF. The CDR3 DNA reads TGTGCCAGCGCTGTAGCCGGGACAGGGTCAACTGAAGCTTTCTTT.

CDR3: CASSAGTGTLGELFF. CDR3 in DNA: TGTGCCAGCAGCGCCGGGACTGGGACTTTAGGGGAGCTGTTTTTT. This chain connects TRBV2 to TRBJ2-2; weak D call: TRBD2 (6 bases). The CDR3 length is 15 residues. Germline assignment: CDR1 SNHLY and CDR2 FYNNEI. V shed 6 bases and J shed 8 bases, with 19 bases lying between them.

The chain couples TRBV19 to TRBJ2-5; possible D gene TRBD2, 5 bases. V dropped 4 bases and J dropped 5 bases, with 14 bases sitting between them. The CDR3 is 14 residues long. Germline lookup yields CDR1 LNHDA and CDR2 SQIVND (reference sequence). The CDR3 bases are TGTGCCAGTAGTACCCATACTAGTTCGGAGACCCAGTACTTC. It is translated as CASSTHTSSETQYF.

This sequence joins TRBV10-3 and TRBJ1-4; 7 bases map to TRBD1. J lost 10 bases, V lost 2 bases, and 4 bases had no gene match. Germline V lookup: CDR1 ENHRY, CDR2 SYGVKD. CDR3 length equals 13 residues. The CDR3 DNA reads as TGTGCCATCAGTGAGAAGCAGGGGGGAAAACTGTTTTTT. It codes for CAISEKQGGKLFF.

The gene calls are TRBV4-1 and TRBJ2-3; 8 bases align to TRBD1. The CDR3 is 17 amino acids. The J segment lost 2 bases and the V segment lost 0 bases, leaving 7 bases of the junction unmatched. Germline V CDR1 and CDR2: MGHRA, YSYEKL. The chain's CDR3 is CASSQDVDRVNTDTQYF. In nucleotides, the CDR3 is TGCGCCAGCAGCCAAGACGTGGACAGGGTTAACACAGATACGCAGTATTTT.

This chain uses TRBV5-1 with TRBJ2-3; D unresolved. Per germline, CDR1 SGHRS and CDR2 YFSETQ. V was cut by 0 bases and J by 4 bases, with 6 bases left in between. The CDR3 runs to 13 residues. The CDR3 loop reads CASSLGPPDTQYF. For the CDR3, the DNA is TGCGCCAGCAGCTTGGGTCCTCCAGATACGCAGTATTTT. The whole variable domain, filled in from reference TRBV5-1 and TRBJ2-3, reads KAGVTQTPRYLIKTRGQQVTLSCSPISGHRSVSWYQQTPGQGLQFLFEYFSETQRNKGNFPGRFSGRQFSNSRSEMNVSTLELGDSALYLCASSLGPPDTQYFGPGTRLTVL.

A note on this clone: Additional DNA sequences in this sample encode the identical CDR3. The chain is built from TRBV5-1 and TRBJ2-3; D remains ambiguous. Germline V gene sequence: CDR1 SGHRS, CDR2 YFSETQ. CDR3 length: 14 residues. V was clipped by 0 bases and J by 1 base, with 6 bases between them. CDR3 residues: CASSLDSRTDTQYF. The CDR3 nucleotides are TGCGCCAGCAGCTTGGATAGCCGCACAGATACGCAGTATTTT.

The chain uses TRBV30 and TRBJ2-3; D is unresolved. The CDR3 contains 12 residues. V was shortened by 2 bases and J by 2 bases, with 5 bases between the two germline ends. The germline CDR1 and CDR2 sequences are GTSNPN and SVGIG (reference sequence). CDR3 region: CAWSPTTDTQYF. The CDR3 DNA is TGTGCCTGGAGTCCTACCACAGATACGCAGTATTTT.

The chain links TRBV11-2 to TRBJ1-2; 10 nucleotides align to TRBD1. Germline loops: CDR1 SGHAT, CDR2 FQNNGV. The V segment lost 4 bases and the J segment 6 bases; nucleotides outside the gene matches: 11. This CDR3 is built from 16 residues. The CDR3 protein is CASSSIARQGADGYTF. The CDR3 nucleotides read TGTGCCAGCAGCTCCATAGCCCGACAGGGGGCGGATGGCTACACCTTC.

The CDR3 spells CASSPEGGPGQFF. CDR3 nucleotide sequence: TGTGCCAGTAGTCCTGAGGGGGGGCCAGGGCAGTTCTTC. This chain connects TRBV19 to TRBJ2-1; possible D gene TRBD2, 7 bases. Trimming took off 5 bases at V and 12 bases at J, with 17 bases between the two ends. Germline lookup yields CDR1 LNHDA and CDR2 SQIVND (reference sequence). The CDR3 length is 13 residues.

The chain couples TRBV29-1 to TRBJ1-5, with D possibly being TRBD1 (5 bases). CDR1 is SQVTM, CDR2 ANQGSEA, per germline. This CDR3 has 14 residues. V was shortened by 5 bases and J by 5 bases, with 16 bases between the two germline ends. CDR3 loop: CSVLVRVGDQPQHF. The CDR3 DNA reads TGCAGCGTTCTAGTCCGGGTAGGGGATCAGCCCCAGCATTTT.

Written as DNA, the CDR3 is TGTGCCAGCTCACCACCGGGGGGACAGGGGTTTTACGGCTACACCTTC. It is translated as CASSPPGGQGFYGYTF. The J gene is TRBJ1-2, the V gene TRBV18; 10 nucleotides line up with TRBD1. The CDR3 has 16 residues. The trim removed 0 bases at V and 8 bases at J, leaving 9 bases unmatched. CDR1 is KGHSH and CDR2 is LQKENI in the germline V gene.

Here the CDR3 DNA reads TGTGCCAGCAGGACTCAAGAGTCGCTAGAAGATACGCAGTATTTT. Translating it yields CASRTQESLEDTQYF. This chain uses TRBV6-5 with TRBJ2-3; no reliable D call. The CDR3 totals 15 residues. Trimming cost V 6 bases and J 5 bases, with 18 bases left between them. Germline V CDR1 and CDR2: MNHEY, SVGAGI.